Listed here are 7 T cell receptor beta chains from one sample, sequenced in a study of T cell changes during pregnancy in multiple sclerosis. Here immunoSEQ multiplex PCR was the method, and the copy in TCRdb shows in-frame clones only, minus some. Of about 50,000 clones in the sample, roughly 89% were seen once. The sequences come from peripheral blood, collected after pregnancy. These receptors were taken from a female donor in good health, enrolled as a control in a pregnancy study.

The chain uses TRBV19 and TRBJ1-5; 8 bases fit TRBD1. V shed 5 bases, J shed 2 bases, and the junction held 5 bases outside the gene matches. The germline gives CDR1 LNHDA, CDR2 SQIVND (reference sequence). This CDR3 spans 15 amino acids. The CDR3 loop reads CASSPTTGGNQPQHF. The CDR3 nucleotides are TGTGCCAGTAGTCCAACGACAGGGGGCAATCAGCCCCAGCATTTT.

The gene calls are TRBV5-1 and TRBJ2-1, with 14 bases lining up with TRBD2. With V trimmed by 3 bases and J by 5 bases, 4 bases remained unmatched. Per the germline V gene, CDR1 is SGHRS and CDR2 is YFSETQ. The CDR3 length is 16 residues. The CDR3 sequence is CASSSRLAGGHNEQFF. The CDR3, as DNA: TGCGCCAGCAGCTCCCGACTAGCGGGAGGGCACAATGAGCAGTTCTTC. The complete variable domain, with remaining parts taken from reference TRBV5-1 and TRBJ2-1, reads KAGVTQTPRYLIKTRGQQVTLSCSPISGHRSVSWYQQTPGQGLQFLFEYFSETQRNKGNFPGRFSGRQFSNSRSEMNVSTLELGDSALYLCASSSRLAGGHNEQFFGPGTRLTVL.

V is TRBV6-1 and J is TRBJ1-6; 7 bases are a match to TRBD1. The CDR3 is 13 residues long. Germline trimming cut 6 bases from V and 10 bases from J; bases unmatched to any gene: 6. Germline CDR1 and CDR2: MNHNS and SASEGT. Written as DNA, the CDR3 is TGTGCCAGCAGGTATGACAGGGAATCACCCCTCCACTTT. This sequence encodes CASRYDRESPLHF.

The chain has TRBV2 and TRBJ2-6; possibly TRBD1 for D (6 bases). V was pared by 6 bases and J by 0 bases, with 9 bases between. This CDR3 region has 15 residues. CDR1 is SNHLY and CDR2 is FYNNEI in the germline V gene. CDR3 DNA sequence: TGTGCCAGCAGACAGGGATACTCTGGGGCCAACGTCCTGACTTTC. Translating gives CASRQGYSGANVLTF.

The chain has TRBV5-6 and TRBJ2-5; 7 positions match TRBD2. V lost 4 bases to trimming and J lost 5 bases; unmatched junction nucleotides: 11. Looked up from germline, CDR1 is SGHDT and CDR2 is YYEEEE. The CDR3 runs to 15 residues. DNA for the CDR3: TGTGCCAGCAGCCCCGCGCGGGAGTCAGGGGAGACCCAGTACTTC. Encoded protein: CASSPARESGETQYF.

CDR3 DNA sequence: TGTGCCAGTAGTATAGCACAGAATAGCAATCAGCCCCAGCATTTT. This sequence encodes CASSIAQNSNQPQHF. This sequence joins TRBV19 and TRBJ1-5; unclear D gene. V was pared by 1 base and J by 0 bases, with 7 bases between. Germline lookup yields CDR1 LNHDA and CDR2 SQIVND (reference sequence). This CDR3 has 15 amino acids.

The gene calls are TRBV19 and TRBJ2-5; D perhaps matches TRBD1 (5 bases). V was cut by 5 bases and J by 3 bases, with 22 bases left in between. The germline V gene has CDR1 LNHDA and CDR2 SQIVND (reference sequence). The CDR3 is 17 residues long. Written as DNA, the CDR3 is TGTGCCAGTAGTCCTTGGGGCCTTCGGATAGAGGAAGAGACCCAGTACTTC. Residues: CASSPWGLRIEEETQYF. Based on the CDR3 plus reference TRBV19 and TRBJ2-5, the full variable domain is DGGITQSPKYLFRKEGQNVTLSCEQNLNHDAMYWYRQDPGQGLRLIYYSQIVNDFQKGDIAEGYSVSREKKESFPLTVTSAQKNPTAFYLCASSPWGLRIEEETQYFGPGTRLLVL.